Listed below are T cell receptor beta chains from one sample, sequenced in a study of T-cell memory formation after mild COVID-19. Using its own MiXCR run on the 5' RACE reads, TCRdb lists one record per CDR3 protein. The sample has 450,000 or so distinct CDR3 sequences; roughly 25% are singletons. The specimen was PBMCs or a T cell subset sorted from them (not recorded which). The receptors stem from an adult woman who had mild COVID-19 (a few samples of this study predate the infection). Cell type and time point are not known. CDR3s include the opening cysteine and the closing phenylalanine or tryptophan. A D gene is named only where the DNA matches it firmly. A clone size is listed for some rows: how often the clone was seen (once, few, many), or a class if it is expanded.

D gene | J gene | V gene | clone size | CDR3 DNA | CDR3 protein
. | TRBJ2-1 | TRBV4-3 | few | TGCGCCAGCAGCCAAGTGTCGGTCTCCTACAATGAGCAGTTCTTC | CASSQVSVSYNEQFF
TRBD1 | TRBJ2-3 | TRBV3-1 | few | TGTGCCAGCAGCTATGAGACAGGGGTGTATTTT | CASSYETGVYF
. | TRBJ2-3 | TRBV6-9 | . | TGTGCCAGCAGTTTCGGGACAAACCACACAGATACGCAGTATTTT | CASSFGTNHTDTQYF
. | TRBJ2-5 | TRBV15 | few | TGTGCCACCAGCAGAGATAGAGGGGGGGCGTCTGGAGAGACCCAGTACTTC | CATSRDRGGASGETQYF
. | TRBJ1-2 | TRBV12-3/TRBV12-4 | few | TGTGCCAGCAGCCCAGCAGGGTCTTATGGCTACACCTTC | CASSPAGSYGYTF
TRBD2 | TRBJ2-2 | TRBV7-8 | few | TGTGCCAGCAGCTTGGGGAGACTAGCGGGAGGGGAGCTGTTTTTT | CASSLGRLAGGELFF
TRBD1 | TRBJ1-5 | TRBV7-8 | . | TGTGCCAGCAGCTTCCTGGGACAGGCCCACCTAGGCTATAGCAATCAGCCCCAGCATTTT | CASSFLGQAHLGYSNQPQHF
. | TRBJ1-1 | TRBV25-1 | . | TGTGCCAGCAGTGGGGTCGGTTTAGGCACTGAAGCTTTCTTT | CASSGVGLGTEAFF
TRBD1 | TRBJ1-4 | TRBV12-3/TRBV12-4 | many | TGTGCCAGCAGTGCCGGGACAGGAGCAACTAATGAAAAACTGTTTTTT | CASSAGTGATNEKLFF
. | TRBJ2-5 | TRBV20-1 | . | TGCAGTGCCTCGGCGTCTCCAACGGGGGAGACCCAGTACTTC | CSASASPTGETQYF
TRBD1 | TRBJ2-1 | TRBV27 | few | TGTGCCAGCAGTGAGGGACAGGGGGTTGTGGTTGAGCAGTTCTTC | CASSEGQGVVVEQFF
. | TRBJ2-5 | TRBV7-8 | . | TGTGCCAGCAGCCTAACAAACAGTAAGCAAGAGACCCAGTACTTC | CASSLTNSKQETQYF
. | TRBJ1-5 | TRBV20-1 | . | TGCAGTGCTAGTATGGGGGATCAGCCCCAGCATTTT | CSASMGDQPQHF
TRBD2 | TRBJ2-3 | TRBV7-8 | . | TGTGCCAGCAGCTTAGTAGCGGGGGGTGTAAGAGATACGCAGTATTTT | CASSLVAGGVRDTQYF
TRBD2 | TRBJ2-7 | TRBV10-3 | . | TGTGCCACCGGGACTAGCGGGGGGGCCCGCTTCGAGCAGTACTTC | CATGTSGGARFEQYF
TRBD1 | TRBJ2-7 | TRBV18 | . | TGTGCCAGCTCACCAGGGACAGGGGAACGCGAGCAGTACTTC | CASSPGTGEREQYF
. | TRBJ1-1 | TRBV29-1 | . | TGCAGCGTTTCCCAGTACATGAACACTGAAGCTTTCTTT | CSVSQYMNTEAFF
TRBD1 | TRBJ2-3 | TRBV7-9 | few | TGTGCCAGCAGCTTAGAAGGGGGCGCGGCAGATACGCAGTATTTT | CASSLEGGAADTQYF
. | TRBJ2-7 | TRBV24-1 | . | TGTGCCACCGGTCTAGGTGGCGAGCAGTACTTC | CATGLGGEQYF
TRBD2 | TRBJ2-2 | TRBV5-1 | . | TGCGCCAGCAGCAAGTTAGCGGGGGATCTCACCGGGGAGCTGTTTTTT | CASSKLAGDLTGELFF
. | TRBJ2-5 | TRBV4-1 | few | TGCGCCAGCTCGACGGTCGGCGGCGAGACCCAGTACTTC | CASSTVGGETQYF
TRBD2 | TRBJ2-3 | TRBV7-7 | . | TGTGCCAGCAGCTTAGCGTCTAGCGGGAGCACAGATACGCAGTATTTT | CASSLASSGSTDTQYF
. | TRBJ2-1 | TRBV2 | . | TGTGCCAGCAGTGATATGGTTGAGCAGTTCTTC | CASSDMVEQFF
. | TRBJ1-2 | TRBV15 | . | TGTGCCACCAGCAGAGACTCAGGTTTTTATGGCTACACCTTC | CATSRDSGFYGYTF
. | TRBJ2-1 | TRBV6-1 | few | TGTGCCAGCAGTGACTGGGATGAGCAGTTCTTC | CASSDWDEQFF
TRBD2 | TRBJ2-7 | TRBV12-3/TRBV12-4 | few | TGTGCCAGCAGTTTATTCCCTAGCGGCCCGTACGAGCAGTACTTC | CASSLFPSGPYEQYF